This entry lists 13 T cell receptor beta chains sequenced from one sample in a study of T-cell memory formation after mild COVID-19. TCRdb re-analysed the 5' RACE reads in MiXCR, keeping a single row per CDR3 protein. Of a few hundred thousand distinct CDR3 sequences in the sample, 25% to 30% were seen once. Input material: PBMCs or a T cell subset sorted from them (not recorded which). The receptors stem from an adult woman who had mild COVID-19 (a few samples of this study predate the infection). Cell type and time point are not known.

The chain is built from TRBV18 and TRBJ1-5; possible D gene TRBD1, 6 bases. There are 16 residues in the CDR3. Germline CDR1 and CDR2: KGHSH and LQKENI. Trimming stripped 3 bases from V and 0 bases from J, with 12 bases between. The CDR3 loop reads CASSPPGAGSNQPQHF. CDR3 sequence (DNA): TGTGCCAGCTCACCTCCAGGGGCAGGTAGCAATCAGCCCCAGCATTTT.

The CDR3: CSAPSGGGGEKLFF. The CDR3 bases are TGCAGTGCTCCCTCAGGGGGCGGAGGTGAAAAACTGTTTTTT. The chain combines TRBV20-1 with TRBJ1-4; the match to TRBD1 covers 8 bases. With 5 bases clipped from V and 7 bases from J, the junction kept 9 bases outside the gene matches. Germline V CDR1 and CDR2: DFQATT, SNEGSKA (reference sequence). The CDR3 consists of 14 residues.

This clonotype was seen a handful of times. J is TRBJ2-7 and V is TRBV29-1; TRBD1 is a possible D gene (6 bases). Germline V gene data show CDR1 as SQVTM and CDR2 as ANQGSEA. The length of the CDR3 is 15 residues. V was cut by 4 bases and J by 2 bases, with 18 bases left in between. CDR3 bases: TGCAGCGTTGGGTTGGGGGCTTTTCCTACCTACGAGCAGTACTTC. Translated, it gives CSVGLGAFPTYEQYF.

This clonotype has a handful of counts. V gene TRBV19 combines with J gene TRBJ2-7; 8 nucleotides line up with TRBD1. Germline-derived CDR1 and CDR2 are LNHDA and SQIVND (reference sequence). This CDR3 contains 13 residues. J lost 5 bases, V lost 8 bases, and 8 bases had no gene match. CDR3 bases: TGTGCCAGTGGCCGGGACAGGAGGGACGAGCAGTACTTC. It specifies CASGRDRRDEQYF.

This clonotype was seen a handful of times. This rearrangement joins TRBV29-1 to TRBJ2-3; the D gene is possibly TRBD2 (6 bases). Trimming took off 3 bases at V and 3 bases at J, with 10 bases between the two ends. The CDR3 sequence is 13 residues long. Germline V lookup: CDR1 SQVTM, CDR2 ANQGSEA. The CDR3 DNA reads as TGCAGCGTTGACGGGGGTGGGACAGATACGCAGTATTTT. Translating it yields CSVDGGGTDTQYF.

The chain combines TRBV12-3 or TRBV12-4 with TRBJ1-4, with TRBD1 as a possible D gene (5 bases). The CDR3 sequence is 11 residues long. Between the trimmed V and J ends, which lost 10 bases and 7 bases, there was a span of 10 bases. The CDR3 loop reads CATGYGEKLFF. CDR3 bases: TGTGCCACAGGGTATGGTGAAAAACTGTTTTTT.

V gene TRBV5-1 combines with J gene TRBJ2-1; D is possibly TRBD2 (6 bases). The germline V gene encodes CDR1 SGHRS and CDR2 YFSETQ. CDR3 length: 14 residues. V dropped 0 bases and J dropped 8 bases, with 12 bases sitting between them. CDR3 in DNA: TGCGCCAGCAGCTTGGGGGCGGGGAGCGATGAGCAGTTCTTC. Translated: CASSLGAGSDEQFF.

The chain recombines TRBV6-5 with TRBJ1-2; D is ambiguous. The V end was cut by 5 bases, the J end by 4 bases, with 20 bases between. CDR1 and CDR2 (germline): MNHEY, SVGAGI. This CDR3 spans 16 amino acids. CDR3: CASSTGRPSPVYGYTF. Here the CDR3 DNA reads TGTGCCAGCAGTACCGGCCGACCGTCTCCGGTCTATGGCTACACCTTC.

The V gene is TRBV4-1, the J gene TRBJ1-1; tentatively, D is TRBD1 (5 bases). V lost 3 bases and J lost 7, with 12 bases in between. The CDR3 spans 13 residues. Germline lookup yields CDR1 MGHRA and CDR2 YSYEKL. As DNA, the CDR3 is TGCGCCAGCAGCCAGATACGACAGAATGAAGCTTTCTTT. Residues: CASSQIRQNEAFF.

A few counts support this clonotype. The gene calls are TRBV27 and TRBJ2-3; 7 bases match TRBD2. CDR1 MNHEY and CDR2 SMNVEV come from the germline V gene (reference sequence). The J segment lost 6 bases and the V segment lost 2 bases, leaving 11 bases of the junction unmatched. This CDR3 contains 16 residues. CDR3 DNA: TGTGCCAGCAGTTTAGGGGGGGGATTGGGATACGATACGCAGTATTTT. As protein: CASSLGGGLGYDTQYF.

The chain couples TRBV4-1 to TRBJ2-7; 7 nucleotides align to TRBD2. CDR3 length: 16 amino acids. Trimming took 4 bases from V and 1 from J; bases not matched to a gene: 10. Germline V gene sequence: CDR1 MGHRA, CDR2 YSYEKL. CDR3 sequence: CASSPHGGSVSYEQYF. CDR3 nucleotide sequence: TGCGCCAGCAGCCCTCACGGCGGGAGTGTTTCCTACGAGCAGTACTTC.

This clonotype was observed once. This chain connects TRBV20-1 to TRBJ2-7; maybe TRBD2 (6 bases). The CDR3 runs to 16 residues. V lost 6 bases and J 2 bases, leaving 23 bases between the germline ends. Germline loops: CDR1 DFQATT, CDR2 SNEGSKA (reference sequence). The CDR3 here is CSAPIPHGLKPYEQYF. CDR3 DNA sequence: TGCAGTGCCCCAATCCCCCACGGACTAAAGCCCTACGAGCAGTACTTC.

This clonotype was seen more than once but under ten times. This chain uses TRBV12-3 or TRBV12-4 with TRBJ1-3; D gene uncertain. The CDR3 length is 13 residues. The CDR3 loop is CAVRRVPGNTIYF. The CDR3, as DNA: TGTGCTGTAAGGAGGGTACCTGGAAACACCATATATTTT.